This passage covers 9 T cell receptor beta chains from one sample sequenced in a study of T cell responses to AZD1222 COVID-19 vaccine. Libraries were prepared by immunoSEQ multiplex PCR; TCRdb keeps only in-frame clonotypes and omits some of them. The sample has approximately 110,000 clones, approximately 85% seen once. This material consisted of peripheral blood, taken on day 0 of AZD1222 vaccination. These TCRs come from an adult in good health.

The chain carries TRBV25-1 and TRBJ1-4; D is undetermined. The CDR3 totals 15 residues. CDR1 is MGHDK and CDR2 is SYGVNS in the germline V gene. V was cut by 2 bases and J by 3 bases, with 10 bases left in between. CDR3 coding DNA: TGTGCCAGCAGTGAACACGGAAGGTCTAATGAAAAACTGTTTTTT. Residues: CASSEHGRSNEKLFF. The complete variable domain, with remaining parts taken from reference TRBV25-1 and TRBJ1-4, reads EADIYQTPRYLVIGTGKKITLECSQTMGHDKMYWYQQDPGMELHLIHYSYGVNSTEKGDLSSESTVSRIRTEHFPLTLESARPSHTSQYLCASSEHGRSNEKLFFGSGTQLSVL.

The genes are TRBV19 and TRBJ1-2; no clear D. Germline lookup yields CDR1 LNHDA and CDR2 SQIVND (reference sequence). The CDR3 has 16 amino acids. Trimming pared 6 bases from V and 5 bases from J, leaving 22 bases between. The CDR3 DNA sequence: TGTGCCAGTAGGGACGGATTAGACCCTGTCGTTTATGGCTACACCTTC. Translation gives CASRDGLDPVVYGYTF.

This clone was recorded only once. J is TRBJ2-4 and V is TRBV28; weak D call: TRBD2 (6 bases). From germline, CDR1 is MDHEN and CDR2 SYDVKM. This CDR3 has 15 residues. V lost 3 bases and J lost 8, with 17 bases in between. This CDR3 is CASSLWGPRGYIQYF. The CDR3 DNA is TGTGCCAGCAGTTTGTGGGGTCCCCGGGGGTACATTCAGTACTTC.

The chain is built from TRBV15 and TRBJ1-2, with 7 bases matching TRBD1. Trimming cost V 0 bases and J 0 bases; bases outside gene matches: 10. The CDR3 is 18 amino acids. The germline gives CDR1 LNHNV, CDR2 YYDKDF (reference sequence). CDR3 residues: CATSRDAGTAGTNYGYTF. Here the CDR3 DNA reads TGTGCCACCAGCAGAGATGCCGGGACAGCTGGCACTAACTATGGCTACACCTTC.

The rearrangement links TRBV28 to TRBJ1-5; D gene uncertain. There are 15 residues in the CDR3. In germline, CDR1 is MDHEN, CDR2 SYDVKM. V was shortened by 6 bases and J by 2 bases, with 14 bases between the two germline ends. The CDR3 bases are TGTGCCAGCAGCCTAACCCCCGACGGCAATCAGCCCCAGCATTTT. Encoded protein: CASSLTPDGNQPQHF.

V is TRBV11-3 and J is TRBJ2-2, with 7 bases identical to TRBD1. After removal of 1 base from V and 1 base from J, the junction contained 12 bases not matched to a gene. The CDR3 spans 19 residues. Germline V gene lookup returns CDR1 SGHNT and CDR2 YENEEA. Here the CDR3 reads CASSLGGWDRDMNTGELFF. CDR3 nucleotide sequence: TGTGCCAGCAGCTTAGGGGGATGGGACAGAGATATGAACACCGGGGAGCTGTTTTTT.

The gene calls are TRBV18 and TRBJ2-2; maybe TRBD1 (5 bases). V dropped 2 bases and J dropped 1 base, with 8 bases sitting between them. Germline values: CDR1 KGHSH, CDR2 LQKENI. The CDR3 has 15 residues. The DNA for the CDR3 is TGTGCCAGCTCACCAGTAGGGGTGAACACCGGGGAGCTGTTTTTT. This gives the protein CASSPVGVNTGELFF.

The gene calls are TRBV7-9 and TRBJ1-2; D possibly corresponds to TRBD1 (5 bases). CDR1 is SEHNR, CDR2 FQNEAQ, per germline (reference sequence). This CDR3 spans 16 amino acids. The ends were cut back, 3 bases at V and 4 bases at J, with 18 bases in the middle. CDR3: CASSFDPGGFGYGYTF. The CDR3 DNA reads TGTGCCAGCAGCTTCGACCCCGGGGGTTTCGGCTATGGCTACACCTTC.

This clone showed up just once. This chain links TRBV6-6 with TRBJ2-1, with 10 bases lining up with TRBD2. Germline V gives CDR1 MNHNY, CDR2 SVGAGI (reference sequence). The CDR3 length is 15 residues. With V trimmed by 6 bases and J by 10 bases, 12 bases remained unmatched. CDR3 in DNA: TGTGCCAGCAGGGAGCTGAGCGGGGGGGCCGGAGAGCAGTTCTTC. Residues: CASRELSGGAGEQFF.